The 25 T cell receptor beta chains listed next were all sequenced from one sample in a study of T cell repertoires in aging, cancer and after chemotherapy. Rearranged V-D-J TRB sequences were amplified with a mixed TRB-A/B primer pool. TCRdb reprocessed the multiplex PCR reads with MiXCR, giving one entry per CDR3 protein. The table includes fewer than 4,500 distinct CDR3 sequences, around 44% detected once. Peripheral blood genomic DNA, not sorted cells or RNA, was the template. The sample consisted of blood. These receptors were obtained from a human donor with a solid tumor.

The rearrangement links TRBV6-2 or TRBV6-3 to TRBJ2-3; 11 bases are shared with TRBD2. CDR1 MNHEY and CDR2 SVGEGT come from the germline V gene. With V trimmed by 0 bases and J by 4 bases, 3 bases remained unmatched. This CDR3 is 16 amino acids long. CDR3 bases: TGTGCCAGCAGTTACTCCACTAGCGGGAGAGCAGATACGCAGTATTTT. It codes for CASSYSTSGRADTQYF.

The chain has TRBV30 and TRBJ1-5; tentatively, D is TRBD1 (5 bases). Germline-derived CDR1 and CDR2 are GTSNPN and SVGIG (reference sequence). V shed 0 bases and J shed 7 bases, with 13 bases lying between them. CDR3 length equals 14 residues. The CDR3 loop is CAWSVLRGAQPQHF. CDR3 coding DNA: TGTGCCTGGAGTGTACTAAGGGGAGCCCAGCCCCAGCATTTT.

This clonotype was seen only a few times. The chain carries TRBV6-2 or TRBV6-3 and TRBJ2-2, with TRBD1 identical over 10 bases. The V gene's germline CDR1 is MNHEY and CDR2 SVGEGT. V gave up 7 bases and J gave up 6 bases; unmatched junction bases: 8. The CDR3 runs 15 residues. As DNA, the CDR3 is TGTGCCAGCAAAAACCGGGACAGGGGATCCGGGGAGCTGTTTTTT. Protein sequence: CASKNRDRGSGELFF.

This CDR3 reads CASSLTGKNTEAFF. The CDR3, as DNA: TGCGCCAGCAGCTTGACGGGTAAGAACACTGAAGCTTTCTTT. The chain recombines TRBV5-1 with TRBJ1-1; D not certain. The CDR3 totals 14 residues. V lost 1 base, J lost 1 base, and 8 bases lay in between. Germline CDR1 and CDR2: SGHRS and YFSETQ.

This chain connects TRBV6-1 to TRBJ1-1; a weak D match, TRBD1 (6 bases). This CDR3 region has 19 residues. CDR1 and CDR2 from the germline V gene are MNHNS and SASEGT. V lost 4 bases, J lost 4 bases, and 28 bases lay in between. CDR3 sequence: CASSVVGGQRVGGTTEAFF. CDR3 in DNA: TGTGCCAGCAGTGTCGTGGGGGGACAAAGGGTAGGTGGAACCACTGAAGCTTTCTTT.

This clonotype has a handful of counts. The chain employs TRBV20-1 and TRBJ1-1, with 9 bases aligning to TRBD1. The CDR3 contains 13 residues. V gave up 6 bases and J gave up 3 bases; unmatched junction bases: 5. CDR1 DFQATT and CDR2 SNEGSKA come from the germline V gene (reference sequence). CDR3 protein: CSAEQGADTEAFF. CDR3 DNA sequence: TGCAGTGCGGAACAGGGGGCAGACACTGAAGCTTTCTTT.

This clonotype showed up just a few times. V gene TRBV20-1 combines with J gene TRBJ2-7, with 10 nucleotides matching TRBD2. V gave up 6 bases and J gave up 3 bases; unmatched junction bases: 5. The length of the CDR3 is 13 residues. Germline V CDR1 and CDR2: DFQATT, SNEGSKA (reference sequence). The CDR3 is CSAERLAGYEQYF. The CDR3 DNA is TGCAGTGCGGAACGACTAGCGGGCTACGAGCAGTACTTC.

The V gene is TRBV28, the J gene TRBJ2-5; 11 nucleotides match TRBD2. CDR1 is MDHEN, CDR2 SYDVKM, per germline. Trimming at V came to 6 bases and at J to 4 bases, leaving 4 bases not matched to a gene. This CDR3 spans 14 amino acids. CDR3 in amino acids: CASRVAGGRETQYF. The CDR3 coding sequence is TGTGCCAGCAGAGTAGCGGGAGGGCGAGAGACCCAGTACTTC.

This chain links TRBV20-1 with TRBJ2-7; D is ambiguous. CDR1 is DFQATT and CDR2 is SNEGSKA in the germline V gene (reference sequence). With 0 bases removed from V and 0 bases from J, the gap between germline ends came to 9 bases. The length of the CDR3 is 14 residues. The CDR3 region has the DNA TGCAGTGCTAGAGATTTTGGCAGCTCCTACGAGCAGTACTTC. Translation gives CSARDFGSSYEQYF.

The gene calls are TRBV18 and TRBJ2-7; 7 nucleotides match TRBD1. The junction had 9 bases not matched to a gene; V was cut back by 5 bases and J by 2 bases. CDR3 length: 15 amino acids. From germline, CDR1 is KGHSH and CDR2 LQKENI. The CDR3: CASSDTGARTYEQYF. DNA for the CDR3: TGTGCCAGCTCAGACACAGGGGCGCGGACCTACGAGCAGTACTTC.

V is TRBV20-1 and J is TRBJ2-4; TRBD2 might be the D (5 bases). Germline V CDR1 and CDR2: DFQATT, SNEGSKA (reference sequence). The CDR3 covers 14 residues. The V end lost 2 bases, the J end lost 4 bases, and 12 bases lay between the germline ends. CDR3 protein: CSARTPAAKNIQYF. The CDR3 nucleotides read TGCAGTGCTAGAACACCAGCGGCTAAAAACATTCAGTACTTC.

The genes are TRBV5-6 and TRBJ2-3; D possibly corresponds to TRBD2 (6 bases). The CDR3 consists of 16 residues. Germline V gene data show CDR1 as SGHDT and CDR2 as YYEEEE. Deletions cut 3 bases from V and 0 bases from J, with 14 bases between. The CDR3 DNA reads as TGTGCCAGCAGCTGGGGGGATGACGCTAGCACAGATACGCAGTATTTT. Encoded protein: CASSWGDDASTDTQYF. Supplemented by reference TRBV5-6 and TRBJ2-3, the full variable domain reads DAGVTQSPTHLIKTRGQQVTLRCSPKSGHDTVSWYQQALGQGPQFIFQYYEEEERQRGNFPDRFSGHQFPNYSSELNVNALLLGDSALYLCASSWGDDASTDTQYFGPGTRLTVL.

This clonotype was recorded a few times. The CDR3 loop reads CASSDRTGGQETQYF. CDR3 bases: TGCGCCAGCAGTGACAGGACAGGGGGCCAGGAGACCCAGTACTTC. The chain joins TRBV10-1 to TRBJ2-5; 11 bases are shared with TRBD1. The length of the CDR3 is 15 residues. The germline V gene encodes CDR1 WNHNN and CDR2 SYGVQD (reference sequence). With V trimmed by 3 bases and J by 5 bases, 5 bases remained unmatched.

The V gene is TRBV28, the J gene TRBJ1-6, with TRBD1 identical over 7 bases. Germline V gene data show CDR1 as MDHEN and CDR2 as SYDVKM. CDR3 length: 16 residues. Trimming took 7 bases from V and 0 from J; bases not matched to a gene: 6. For the CDR3, the DNA is TGTGCCAGCAAACCAGGGGGGAGCTCCTATAATTCACCCCTCCACTTT. Amino acid sequence: CASKPGGSSYNSPLHF.

The rearrangement links TRBV6-5 to TRBJ2-7; possible D gene TRBD1, 5 bases. V was trimmed by 5 bases and J by 4 bases, leaving 18 bases between them. Germline values: CDR1 MNHEY, CDR2 SVGAGI. CDR3 size: 15 residues. This CDR3 reads CASSAYQGNRYEQYF. In DNA, the CDR3 is TGTGCCAGCAGTGCCTACCAGGGTAATAGGTACGAGCAGTACTTC.

The chain has TRBV20-1 and TRBJ2-7, with 7 bases lining up with TRBD2. V was clipped by 8 bases and J by 2 bases; unmatched bases: 9. Germline lookup yields CDR1 DFQATT and CDR2 SNEGSKA (reference sequence). The CDR3 is 13 residues long. CDR3 in DNA: TGCAGTTCTACAGGCACTAGCGCCTACGAGCAGTACTTC. Translating it yields CSSTGTSAYEQYF.

The sample holds a few counts of this clonotype. The chain carries TRBV19 and TRBJ2-3; D possibly corresponds to TRBD1 (5 bases). V lost 4 bases and J 2 bases, leaving 16 bases between the germline ends. Germline values: CDR1 LNHDA, CDR2 SQIVND (reference sequence). The CDR3 runs to 16 residues. Here the CDR3 reads CASSTLTASLTDTQYF. Here the CDR3 DNA reads TGTGCCAGTAGTACCTTGACAGCAAGTCTCACAGATACGCAGTATTTT. Combining the CDR3 with reference TRBV19 and TRBJ2-3 gives the whole variable domain DGGITQSPKYLFRKEGQNVTLSCEQNLNHDAMYWYRQDPGQGLRLIYYSQIVNDFQKGDIAEGYSVSREKKESFPLTVTSAQKNPTAFYLCASSTLTASLTDTQYFGPGTRLTVL.

This clonotype was detected only a few times. This sequence joins TRBV7-9 and TRBJ1-1; D perhaps matches TRBD1 (5 bases). Per the germline V gene, CDR1 is SEHNR and CDR2 is FQNEAQ (reference sequence). The CDR3 consists of 14 residues. Trimming shortened V by 6 bases and J by 5 bases, and 16 bases separated the two germline ends. The CDR3 DNA follows: TGTGCCAGCAGTACCGGGGCCGTTTGGACTGAAGCTTTCTTT. Translated, it gives CASSTGAVWTEAFF.

This clonotype is deemed medium-sized. The chain carries TRBV29-1 and TRBJ2-1; the D call may be TRBD1 or TRBD2 (6 bases each). The V end lost 7 bases, the J end lost 4 bases, and 14 bases lay between the germline ends. There are 13 residues in the CDR3. The V gene's germline CDR1 is SQVTM and CDR2 ANQGSEA. In DNA, the CDR3 is TGCAGCGCCGGGGGCAGGGCTTACAATGAGCAGTTCTTC. Translated: CSAGGRAYNEQFF.

This clonotype was observed a few times. This chain connects TRBV20-1 to TRBJ2-6, with D hard to call. The CDR3 extends over 12 amino acids. The V gene lost 6 bases and the J gene lost 1 base, with 4 bases spanning the gap. CDR1 DFQATT and CDR2 SNEGSKA come from the germline V gene (reference sequence). The CDR3 here is CSAKSGANVLTF. The CDR3 region has the DNA TGCAGTGCCAAATCTGGGGCCAACGTCCTGACTTTC.

This clonotype appeared once. The chain recombines TRBV6-2 or TRBV6-3 with TRBJ2-7; TRBD2 might be the D (5 bases). This CDR3 spans 13 amino acids. Trimming took 6 bases from V and 2 from J, leaving 11 bases between them. The germline gives CDR1 MNHEY, CDR2 SVGEGT. The CDR3 DNA is TGTGCCAGCAGGGGCGCGGGTACCTACGAGCAGTACTTC. Translated: CASRGAGTYEQYF.

In DNA form, the CDR3 reads TGTGCCATCAGTGATCCGACAGATCCAGCAACTAATGAAAAACTGTTTTTT. Translating gives CAISDPTDPATNEKLFF. The chain has TRBV10-3 and TRBJ1-4, with D tentatively TRBD1 (5 bases). Trimming stripped 3 bases from V and 0 bases from J, with 14 bases between. The CDR3 has 17 amino acids. Per germline, CDR1 ENHRY and CDR2 SYGVKD.

The chain recombines TRBV7-2 with TRBJ2-7; 8 bases fit TRBD1. The CDR3 is 15 amino acids. CDR1 and CDR2 (germline): SGHTA, FQGNSA. The V segment lost 3 bases and the J segment 4 bases; nucleotides outside the gene matches: 8. CDR3 in amino acids: CASSLSGQGLYEQYF. The CDR3 bases are TGTGCCAGCAGCTTGAGCGGACAGGGCTTGTACGAGCAGTACTTC.

The V call is TRBV27, the J call TRBJ2-3, with no clear D. Germline values: CDR1 MNHEY, CDR2 SMNVEV (reference sequence). The CDR3 consists of 15 residues. V was clipped by 5 bases and J by 6 bases, with 18 bases between them. The CDR3 here is CASSLHSPPHDTQYF. The CDR3 nucleotides read TGTGCCAGCAGTCTTCACAGCCCCCCACACGATACGCAGTATTTT.

This chain connects TRBV29-1 to TRBJ2-7; TRBD1 matches at 12 bases. The J call is in doubt because the DNA end fits TRBJ2-5 better. The CDR3 spans 15 residues. Germline CDR1 is SQVTM and CDR2 is ANQGSEA. The chain's CDR3 is CSVEMGQGAGETQYF. CDR3 in DNA: TGCAGCGTTGAAATGGGACAGGGGGCTGGAGAGACCCAGTACTTC.